Each of the 21 T cell receptor beta chains below was sequenced from the same sample in a study of human T cells and chemical hapten exposure. TCRdb reprocessed the RACE reads via MiXCR and lists one record per CDR3 protein. Of 300,000 to 350,000 distinct CDR3 sequences in the sample, around 7% were seen once. Time point of the sample: patch test 1, 2 weeks after DPC sensitization. The treatment is: therapeutic diphenylcyclopropenone sensitization with weekly scalp DPC. Sample: whole blood, taken in connection with sensitization to the hapten diphenylcyclopropenone (DPC). These receptors all come from a woman aged 18-35 years with alopecia areata. Some clones in this sample may be carry-over from other donors' samples.

This clonotype was recorded many times. The V and J genes are TRBV12-3 or TRBV12-4 and TRBJ2-4; TRBD1 is a possible D gene (6 bases). Trimming cost V 6 bases and J 5 bases, with 11 bases left between them. The CDR3 totals 13 residues. CDR3 in DNA: TGTGCCAGCAGCCGGACAGAGGAAAACATTCAGTACTTC. This translates into CASSRTEENIQYF.

This clonotype was seen at least ten times. An end of the junction does not agree with germline; a read error may underlie this. The gene calls are TRBV7-9 and TRBJ1-5; D remains ambiguous. Germline CDR1 reads SEHNR; CDR2 reads FQNEAQ (reference sequence). This CDR3 is built from 12 residues. CDR3 sequence reads: CASSLAGQPQHF. CDR3 in DNA: TGTGCCAGCAGTTTAGCGGGGCAGCCCCAGCATTTT.

This clonotype was seen ten or more times. The chain carries TRBV7-9 and TRBJ1-2, with a weak D call TRBD1 (6 bases). The CDR3 is made up of 15 amino acids. The V end lost 4 bases, the J end lost 6 bases, and 18 bases lay between the germline ends. Germline V gene lookup returns CDR1 SEHNR and CDR2 FQNEAQ (reference sequence). The CDR3 region has the DNA TGTGCCAGCAGCTCTGCGGAGGGGGGGGATCATGGCTACACCTTC. Protein sequence: CASSSAEGGDHGYTF.

This clonotype occurred many times. The chain employs TRBV7-2 and TRBJ1-4, with 8 bases fitting TRBD1. The CDR3 covers 16 residues. The germline V gene has CDR1 SGHTA and CDR2 FQGNSA. V trimming: 0 bases; J trimming: 7 bases; junction bases outside the gene matches: 7. This CDR3 reads CASSLALTGEGEKLFF. DNA for the CDR3: TGTGCCAGCAGCTTAGCCCTGACAGGGGAGGGTGAAAAACTGTTTTTT.

The gene calls are TRBV6-1 and TRBJ2-3; 11 positions agree with TRBD2. Trimming cost V 10 bases and J 4 bases; bases outside gene matches: 19. CDR3 size: 18 residues. Germline CDR1 MNHNS, CDR2 SASEGT. CDR3 sequence reads: CATVFRTSGGGGPDTQYF. The CDR3, as DNA: TGTGCCACCGTTTTCCGAACTAGCGGGGGCGGGGGACCAGATACGCAGTATTTT.

This clonotype was seen more than once but under ten times. The rearrangement links TRBV7-2 to TRBJ1-2; D might be TRBD1 (5 bases). V gave up 3 bases and J gave up 5 bases, with 19 bases separating them. Germline CDR1 is SGHTA and CDR2 is FQGNSA. The CDR3 is 16 residues long. The CDR3, as DNA: TGTGCCAGCAGCTTCCCAGGCACAGGAGCGCAGTATGGCTACACCTTC. Translated, it gives CASSFPGTGAQYGYTF.

The chain is built from TRBV6-5 and TRBJ2-3, with D unresolved. The CDR3 has 17 residues. Germline assignment: CDR1 MNHEY and CDR2 SVGAGI. Between the trimmed V and J ends, which lost 2 bases and 0 bases, there was a span of 15 bases. In DNA form, the CDR3 reads TGTGCCAGCAGTTACCTCCCGACATTTTCTAGCACAGATACGCAGTATTTT. Its translation is CASSYLPTFSSTDTQYF.

This clonotype was seen only a few times. This CDR3 reads CASSHGQGARYEQYF. In DNA form, the CDR3 reads TGTGCCAGCAGCCATGGACAGGGGGCCCGTTACGAGCAGTACTTC. This chain connects TRBV7-2 to TRBJ2-7; TRBD1 matches at 11 bases. The V and J ends lost 5 bases and 4 bases, in that order; junction bases with no gene match: 7. This CDR3 comprises 15 residues. The germline CDR1 and CDR2 sequences are SGHTA and FQGNSA.

Ten or more counts support this clonotype. V usage is TRBV5-4 and J usage is TRBJ1-2; TRBD1 aligns across 11 bases. CDR1 and CDR2 from the germline V gene are SGHNT and YYREEE (reference sequence). The CDR3 has 16 amino acids. After removal of 3 bases from V and 4 bases from J, the junction contained 8 bases not matched to a gene. The CDR3 loop is CASSSGTGGLIYGYTF. The DNA of the CDR3 is TGTGCCAGCAGCTCCGGGACAGGGGGTTTAATCTATGGCTACACCTTC. The whole variable domain, filled in from reference TRBV5-4 and TRBJ1-2, reads ETGVTQSPTHLIKTRGQQVTLRCSSQSGHNTVSWYQQALGQGPQFIFQYYREEENGRGNFPPRFSGLQFPNYSSELNVNALELDDSALYLCASSSGTGGLIYGYTFGSGTRLTVV.

The V gene is TRBV5-1, the J gene TRBJ2-5; tentatively, D is TRBD1 (5 bases). V lost 5 bases to trimming and J lost 0 bases, with 8 bases between them. This CDR3 has 13 amino acids. Per germline, CDR1 SGHRS and CDR2 YFSETQ. The CDR3 reads CASRDSYQETQYF. CDR3 bases: TGCGCCAGCAGAGACAGCTACCAAGAGACCCAGTACTTC.

This clonotype was observed a handful of times. The chain links TRBV14 to TRBJ2-6, with D tentatively TRBD1 (6 bases). The length of the CDR3 is 16 residues. Germline-derived CDR1 and CDR2 are SGHDN and FVKESK. Trimming stripped 3 bases from V and 2 bases from J, with 11 bases between. In DNA form, the CDR3 reads TGTGCCAGCAGCCAGACTCACAGGGCTGGGGCCAACGTCCTGACTTTC. It encodes CASSQTHRAGANVLTF.

J is TRBJ2-4 and V is TRBV12-3 or TRBV12-4; 7 nucleotides line up with TRBD1. This CDR3 is built from 13 residues. V trimming: 4 bases; J trimming: 5 bases; junction bases outside the gene matches: 2. CDR3 region: CASSSDRENIQYF. The CDR3 coding sequence is TGTGCCAGCAGTTCCGACAGGGAAAACATTCAGTACTTC.

This clonotype has a count of ten or more. The chain uses TRBV10-3 and TRBJ2-3, with 7 bases identical to TRBD2. CDR3 length: 14 residues. The trim removed 6 bases at V and 2 bases at J, leaving 5 bases unmatched. Germline V gene data show CDR1 as ENHRY and CDR2 as SYGVKD. The CDR3 sequence: CAISPAGITDTQYF. CDR3 nucleotide sequence: TGTGCCATCAGCCCAGCGGGGATCACAGATACGCAGTATTTT.

This clonotype was found many times. The gene calls are TRBV5-1 and TRBJ2-1; perhaps TRBD2 as D (5 bases). Germline CDR1 SGHRS, CDR2 YFSETQ. Trimming took off 4 bases at V and 7 bases at J, with 15 bases between the two ends. The CDR3 loop spans 14 amino acids. CDR3 DNA: TGCGCCAGCAGCCCCGGACTGCTTCGGAATGAGCAGTTCTTC. This codes for CASSPGLLRNEQFF.

This clonotype has just a few counts. The V and J genes are TRBV6-5 and TRBJ1-2; D remains unclear. Trimming cost V 0 bases and J 1 base, with 6 bases left between them. Germline CDR1 is MNHEY and CDR2 is SVGAGI. CDR3 length equals 14 residues. The CDR3 reads CASSYSSLNYGYTF. In DNA, the CDR3 is TGTGCCAGCAGTTACTCGTCTCTTAACTATGGCTACACCTTC.

This clonotype was counted between two and nine times. The chain combines TRBV28 with TRBJ2-5; 9 bases align to TRBD1. The CDR3 loop spans 16 amino acids. Germline V lookup: CDR1 MDHEN, CDR2 SYDVKM. The ends lost 1 base at V and 3 bases at J; junction bases unmatched: 6. The CDR3: CASSLSPGTGKETQYF. The CDR3 region has the DNA TGTGCCAGCAGTTTATCCCCCGGGACAGGGAAAGAGACCCAGTACTTC.

This clonotype was found many times. V is TRBV7-2 and J is TRBJ2-3; 7 bases fit TRBD2. CDR1 SGHTA and CDR2 FQGNSA come from the germline V gene. There are 14 residues in the CDR3. The junction had 5 bases not matched to a gene; V was cut back by 5 bases and J by 3 bases. This CDR3 reads CASSPGTTTDTQYF. The CDR3 bases are TGTGCCAGCAGCCCCGGGACTACTACAGATACGCAGTATTTT.

There are a few counts of this clonotype. The chain carries TRBV6-1 and TRBJ1-1, with 11 bases identical to TRBD1. Germline V gene data show CDR1 as MNHNS and CDR2 as SASEGT. This CDR3 contains 15 residues. The junction had 5 bases not matched to a gene; V was cut back by 4 bases and J by 4 bases. Here the CDR3 DNA reads TGTGCCAGCAGTGCGGACAGGGGGCTCGGCACTGAAGCTTTCTTT. Translation: CASSADRGLGTEAFF.

This clonotype was observed many times. The chain carries TRBV12-3 or TRBV12-4 and TRBJ2-5; TRBD1 agrees at 10 bases. The CDR3 is 14 amino acids. Trimming removed 8 bases from V and 4 bases from J; junction bases left unmatched: 7. DNA for the CDR3: TGTGCCAGCCGATCGACAGGGGGCATAGAGACCCAGTACTTC. Protein product: CASRSTGGIETQYF.

The CDR3 here is CASSLYGEIYNEQFF. The CDR3 DNA follows: TGTGCCAGCAGCTTATATGGGGAGATCTACAATGAGCAGTTCTTC. The gene calls are TRBV7-9 and TRBJ2-1; tentatively, D is TRBD2 (5 bases). Germline V CDR1 and CDR2: SEHNR, FQNEAQ (reference sequence). This CDR3 comprises 15 residues. V was pared by 2 bases and J by 3 bases, with 11 bases between.

The chain links TRBV6-4 to TRBJ1-4; 7 nucleotides match TRBD1. V lost 2 bases to trimming and J lost 6 bases; unmatched junction nucleotides: 9. The CDR3 sequence is 16 residues long. CDR1 is MRHNA, CDR2 SNTAGT, per germline. CDR3 DNA: TGTGCCAGCAGTGACCCAACAGGGGTCCAGGATGAAAAACTGTTTTTT. It translates to CASSDPTGVQDEKLFF.